This record looks at one T cell receptor (beta chain) sequence and its context. This record belongs to a study of a mutant IDH1 vaccine in newly diagnosed glioma. Documented time point: baseline, week 1 (first vaccination visit). Documented treatment: pre-vaccination baseline after standard-of-care therapy. The CDR3 loop spans 16 amino acids. V was clipped by 4 bases and J by 8 bases; unmatched bases: 13. Germline V gene sequence: CDR1 MDHEN, CDR2 SYDVKM. Using immunoSEQ multiplex PCR, the repertoire was profiled, and TCRdb retains in-frame clones only, with some absent. The sample lists around 92,000 clones, 70% to 90% occurring once.

The sequence was collected from a woman in her fifties or sixties with glioma. The gene calls are TRBV28 and TRBJ2-5; TRBD1 matches 10 bases. The specimen was PBMCs, collected from a glioma patient treated with radiotherapy, temozolomide or both. CDR3 amino acids: CASSSAGTGALGTQYF. The CDR3 DNA reads as TGTGCCAGCAGTTCCGCCGGGACAGGGGCCCTGGGCACCCAGTACTTC.